This T cell receptor beta chain was identified during a study of response to subunit inactivated influenza vaccine. Points from the study as a whole: New T cells are recruited in small numbers by each seasonal influenza vaccination, according to the authors' suggestion.

A remark on this clonotype: The antigen is unknown.

Losses at the gene ends were 6 bases for V and 4 bases for J; bases not matched to a gene: 19. The CDR3 is 18 residues long. Via MiXCR, TCRdb re-called the RT-PCR reads, giving one row per CDR3 protein. The table lists almost 600,000 distinct CDR3 sequences, about 15% of them singletons. The sample was PBMCs from blood, taken roughly 13 days after vaccination. The J gene is TRBJ1-2, the V gene TRBV12-3 or TRBV12-4, with 8 bases that match TRBD1. The clonotype originates from a man in his fifties or sixties who received an inactivated influenza vaccine. CDR3 in DNA: TGTGCCAGCAGGGGAGTGACAGGGGAACCTACCCACCCCTATGGCTACACCTTC. It codes for CASRGVTGEPTHPYGYTF.